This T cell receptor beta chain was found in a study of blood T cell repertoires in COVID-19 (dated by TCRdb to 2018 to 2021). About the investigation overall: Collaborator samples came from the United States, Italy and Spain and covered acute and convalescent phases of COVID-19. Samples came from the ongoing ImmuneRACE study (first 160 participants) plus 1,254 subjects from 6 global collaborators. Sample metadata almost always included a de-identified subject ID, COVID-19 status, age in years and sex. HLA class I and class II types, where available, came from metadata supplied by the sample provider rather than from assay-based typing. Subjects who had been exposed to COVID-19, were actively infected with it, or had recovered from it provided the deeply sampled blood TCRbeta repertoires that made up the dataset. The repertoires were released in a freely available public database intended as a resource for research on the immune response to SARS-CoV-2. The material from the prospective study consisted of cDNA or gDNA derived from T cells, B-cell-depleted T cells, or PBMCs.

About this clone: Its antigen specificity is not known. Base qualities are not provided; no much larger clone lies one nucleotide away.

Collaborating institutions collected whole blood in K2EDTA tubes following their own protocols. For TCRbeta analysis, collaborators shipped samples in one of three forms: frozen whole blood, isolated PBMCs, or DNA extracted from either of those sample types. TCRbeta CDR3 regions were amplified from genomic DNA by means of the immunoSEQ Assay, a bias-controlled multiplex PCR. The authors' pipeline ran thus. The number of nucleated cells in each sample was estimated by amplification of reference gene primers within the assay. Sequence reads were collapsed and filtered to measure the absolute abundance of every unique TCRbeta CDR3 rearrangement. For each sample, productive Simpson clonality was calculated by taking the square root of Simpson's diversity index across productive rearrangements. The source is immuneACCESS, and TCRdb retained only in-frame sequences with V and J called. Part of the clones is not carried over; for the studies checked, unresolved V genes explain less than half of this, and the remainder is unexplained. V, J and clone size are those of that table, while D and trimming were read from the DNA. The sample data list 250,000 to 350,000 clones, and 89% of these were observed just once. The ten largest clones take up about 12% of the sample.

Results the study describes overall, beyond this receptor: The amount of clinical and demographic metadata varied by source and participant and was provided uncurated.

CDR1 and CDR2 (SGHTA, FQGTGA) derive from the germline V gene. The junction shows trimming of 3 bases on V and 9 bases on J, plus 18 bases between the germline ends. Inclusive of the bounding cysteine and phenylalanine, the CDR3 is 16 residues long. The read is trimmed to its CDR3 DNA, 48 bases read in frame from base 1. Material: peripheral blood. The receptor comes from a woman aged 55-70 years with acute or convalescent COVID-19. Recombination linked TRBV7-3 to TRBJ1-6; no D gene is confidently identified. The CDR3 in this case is CASSLGGGRIGSPLHF. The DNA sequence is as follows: TGTGCCAGCAGCTTGGGAGGAGGAAGAATAGGTTCACCCCTCCACTTT.